This T cell receptor beta chain was sequenced in a study of T cell responses to AZD1222 COVID-19 vaccine. Study context: Second-dose recipients at about 4 or about 12 weeks were treated as one pooled group. Study-wide results and caveats: An increase in Spike-specific TCR breadth and depth was observed after two AZD1222 doses.

Profiled with immunoSEQ multiplex PCR; TCRdb holds only in-frame clones, not every one. The sample includes over 130,000 clones, 85% to 95% of them seen just once. Regarding this clone: Its target is unknown.

Germline values: CDR1 SGHDT, CDR2 YYEEEE. V was shortened by 4 bases and J by 1 base, with 11 bases between the two germline ends. The CDR3 is 14 residues long. The clonotype was recovered from an adult in good health. The rearrangement joins TRBV5-6 to TRBJ1-2; no definite D call. The input for sequencing was peripheral blood, taken on day 0 of AZD1222 vaccination. In DNA form, the CDR3 reads TGTGCCAGCAGCCGCCTCGCCCTTAACTATGGCTACACCTTC. It codes for CASSRLALNYGYTF.